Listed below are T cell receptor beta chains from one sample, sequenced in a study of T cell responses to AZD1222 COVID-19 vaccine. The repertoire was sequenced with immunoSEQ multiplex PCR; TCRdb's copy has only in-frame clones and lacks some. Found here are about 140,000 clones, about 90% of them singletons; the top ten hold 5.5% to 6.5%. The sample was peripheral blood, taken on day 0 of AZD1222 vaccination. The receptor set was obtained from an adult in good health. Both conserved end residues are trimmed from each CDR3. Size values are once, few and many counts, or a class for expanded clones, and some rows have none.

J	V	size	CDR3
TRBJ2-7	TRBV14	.	ASSPLQDLYEQY
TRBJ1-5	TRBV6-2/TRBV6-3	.	ASSYAATGTGGPSNQPQH
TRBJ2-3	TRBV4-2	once	ASSQSPMGSVSTDTQY
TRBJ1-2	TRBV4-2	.	ASSQVSGQGPYGYT
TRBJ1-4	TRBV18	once	ASSPGHNEKLF
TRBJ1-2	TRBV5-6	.	ASSLGGATYGYT
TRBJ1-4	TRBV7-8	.	ASSPLGQRKDEKLF
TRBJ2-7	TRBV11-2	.	ASSLGLVGYEQY
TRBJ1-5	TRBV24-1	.	ATRGGRYQPQH
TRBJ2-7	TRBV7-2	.	ASSLTVDVYEQY
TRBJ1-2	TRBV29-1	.	SVGSSNYGYT
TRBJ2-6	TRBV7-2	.	ASSLRGPGANVLT
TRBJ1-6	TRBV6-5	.	ASSYLGDSPLH
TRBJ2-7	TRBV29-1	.	SVEAPGSYEQY
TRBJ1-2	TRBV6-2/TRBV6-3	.	ASSYPLIPGYT
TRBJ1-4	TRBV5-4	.	ASSEGSGNEKLF
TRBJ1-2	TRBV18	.	ASSPTTATNYGYT
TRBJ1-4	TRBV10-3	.	AISGGPNEELF
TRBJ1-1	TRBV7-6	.	ASSAPTAPGTEAF
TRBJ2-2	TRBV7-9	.	ASSLGGRRNTGELF
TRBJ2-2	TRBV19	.	ASSINGNTGELF
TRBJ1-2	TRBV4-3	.	ASSQELGSYGYT
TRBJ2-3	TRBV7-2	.	ASSLRAGPDTQY
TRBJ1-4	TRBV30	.	AWNGGTNEKLF
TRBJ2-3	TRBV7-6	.	ASKDLFDPFSDTQY
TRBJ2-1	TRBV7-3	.	ASSIRGLSYNEQF
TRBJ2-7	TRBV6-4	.	ASSEKGTGAYEQY
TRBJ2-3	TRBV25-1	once	ASSVRSGWDTDTQY
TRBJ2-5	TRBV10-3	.	AISHGSFSGGQETQY
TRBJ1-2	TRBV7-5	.	ARNRYQGVQTNYGYT
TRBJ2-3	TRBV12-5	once	ASVLSGRSTDTQY
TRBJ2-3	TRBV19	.	ASSIDSRGWTDTQY
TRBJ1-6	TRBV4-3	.	ASSPFGFRALNSPLH
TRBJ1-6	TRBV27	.	ASRGSYNSPLH
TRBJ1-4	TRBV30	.	AWSDGPRGNEKLF
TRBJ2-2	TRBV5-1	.	ASSRRGQGMGTGELF
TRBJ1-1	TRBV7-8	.	ASSFTPDSLNTEAF
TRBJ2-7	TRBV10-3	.	AISRQGPTYEQY
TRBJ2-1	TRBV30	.	AWSVGLGPLNEQF
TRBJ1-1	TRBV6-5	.	ASKRTGFDTEAF
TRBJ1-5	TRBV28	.	ASSFQGALQPQH
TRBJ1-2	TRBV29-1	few	SVPTGNLQGAYGYT
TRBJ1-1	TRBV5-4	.	ASSLDSLNTEAF
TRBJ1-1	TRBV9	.	ASSVSSGREVTEAF
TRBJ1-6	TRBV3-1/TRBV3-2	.	ASSQGAGAPLH
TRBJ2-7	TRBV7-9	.	ASSLARTGYEQY
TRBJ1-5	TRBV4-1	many	ARELRAGTGGCQPQH
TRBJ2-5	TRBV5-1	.	ASSLTSGRQETQY
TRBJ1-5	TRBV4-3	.	ASSQDLQGTQPQH
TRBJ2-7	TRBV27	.	ASTKTGNYEQY
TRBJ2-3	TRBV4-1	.	ASSQNYGTSPDTQY
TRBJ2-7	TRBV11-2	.	ASSLGRQRIEQY
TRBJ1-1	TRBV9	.	ASSVREGNTEAF
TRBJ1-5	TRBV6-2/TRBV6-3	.	ASSYGTASNQPQH
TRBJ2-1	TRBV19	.	ASSADTQAGDEQF